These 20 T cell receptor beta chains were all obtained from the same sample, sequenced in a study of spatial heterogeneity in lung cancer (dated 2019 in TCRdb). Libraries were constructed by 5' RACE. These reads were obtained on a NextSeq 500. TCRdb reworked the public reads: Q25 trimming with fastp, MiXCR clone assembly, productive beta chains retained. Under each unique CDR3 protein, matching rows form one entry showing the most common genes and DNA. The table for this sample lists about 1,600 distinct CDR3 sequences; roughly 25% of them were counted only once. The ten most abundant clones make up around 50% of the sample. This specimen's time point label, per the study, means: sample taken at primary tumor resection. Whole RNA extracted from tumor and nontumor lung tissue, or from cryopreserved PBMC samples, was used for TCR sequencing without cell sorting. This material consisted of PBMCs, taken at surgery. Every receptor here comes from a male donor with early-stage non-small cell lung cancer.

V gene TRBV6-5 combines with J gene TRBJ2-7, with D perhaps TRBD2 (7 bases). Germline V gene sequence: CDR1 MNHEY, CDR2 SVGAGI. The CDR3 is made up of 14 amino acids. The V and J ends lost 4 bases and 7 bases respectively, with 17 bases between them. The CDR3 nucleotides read TGTGCCAGCAGTTCCGCAGGGGCCGGGGGGGAGCAGTACTTC. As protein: CASSSAGAGGEQYF.

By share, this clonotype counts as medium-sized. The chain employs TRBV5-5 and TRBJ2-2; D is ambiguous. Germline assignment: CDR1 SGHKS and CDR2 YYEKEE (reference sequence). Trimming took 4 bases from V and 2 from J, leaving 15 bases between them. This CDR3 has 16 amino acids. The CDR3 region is CASSPPPTVNTGELFF. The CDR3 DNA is TGTGCCAGCAGCCCGCCACCCACAGTAAACACCGGGGAGCTGTTTTTT. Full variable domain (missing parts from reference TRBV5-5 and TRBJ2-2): DAGVTQSPTHLIKTRGQQVTLRCSPISGHKSVSWYQQVLGQGPQFIFQYYEKEERGRGNFPDRFSARQFPNYSSELNVNALLLGDSALYLCASSPPPTVNTGELFFGEGSRLTVL.

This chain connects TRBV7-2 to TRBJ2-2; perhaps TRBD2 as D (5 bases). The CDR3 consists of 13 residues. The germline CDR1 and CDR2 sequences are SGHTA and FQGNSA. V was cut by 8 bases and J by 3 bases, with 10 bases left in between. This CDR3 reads CASVEVDTGELFF. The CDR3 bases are TGTGCCAGCGTGGAGGTGGACACCGGGGAGCTGTTTTTT.

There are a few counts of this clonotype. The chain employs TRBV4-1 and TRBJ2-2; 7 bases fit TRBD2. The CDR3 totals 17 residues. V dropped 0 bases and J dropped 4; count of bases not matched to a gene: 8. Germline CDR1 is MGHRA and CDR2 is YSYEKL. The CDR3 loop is CASSQDGLAVITGELFF. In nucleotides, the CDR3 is TGCGCCAGCAGCCAAGATGGGCTAGCGGTAATCACCGGGGAGCTGTTTTTT.

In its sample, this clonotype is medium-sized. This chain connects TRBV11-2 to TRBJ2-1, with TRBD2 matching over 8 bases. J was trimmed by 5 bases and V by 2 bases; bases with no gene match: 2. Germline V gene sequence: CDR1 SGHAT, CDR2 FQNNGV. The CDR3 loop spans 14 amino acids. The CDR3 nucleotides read TGTGCCAGCAGCTTAAGCGGGGGAGACAATGAGCAGTTCTTC. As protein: CASSLSGGDNEQFF.

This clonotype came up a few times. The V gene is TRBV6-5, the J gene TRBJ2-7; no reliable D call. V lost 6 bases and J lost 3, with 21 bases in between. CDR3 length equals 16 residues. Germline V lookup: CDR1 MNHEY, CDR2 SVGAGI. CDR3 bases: TGTGCCAGCAGCTCCGGGCCCCCCCCCCCTCTCTACGAGCAGTACTTC. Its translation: CASSSGPPPPLYEQYF.

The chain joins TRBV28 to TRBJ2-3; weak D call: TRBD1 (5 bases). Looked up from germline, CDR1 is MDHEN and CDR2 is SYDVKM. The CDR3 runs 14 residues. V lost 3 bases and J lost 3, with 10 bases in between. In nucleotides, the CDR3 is TGTGCCAGCAGTTTCGTGGCAGGGACAGATACGCAGTATTTT. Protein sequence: CASSFVAGTDTQYF. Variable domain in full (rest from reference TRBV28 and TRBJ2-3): DVKVTQSSRYLVKRTGEKVFLECVQDMDHENMFWYRQDPGLGLRLIYFSYDVKMKEKGDIPEGYSVSREKKERFSLILESASTNQTSMYLCASSFVAGTDTQYFGPGTRLTVL.

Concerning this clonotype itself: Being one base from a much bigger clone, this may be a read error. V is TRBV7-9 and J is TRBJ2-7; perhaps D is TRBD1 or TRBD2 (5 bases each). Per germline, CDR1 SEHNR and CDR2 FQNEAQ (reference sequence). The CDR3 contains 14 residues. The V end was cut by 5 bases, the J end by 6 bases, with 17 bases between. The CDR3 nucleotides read TGTGCCAGCAGCCCGGACTGGGACCTCGGCGAGCAGTACTTC. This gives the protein CASSPDWDLGEQYF.

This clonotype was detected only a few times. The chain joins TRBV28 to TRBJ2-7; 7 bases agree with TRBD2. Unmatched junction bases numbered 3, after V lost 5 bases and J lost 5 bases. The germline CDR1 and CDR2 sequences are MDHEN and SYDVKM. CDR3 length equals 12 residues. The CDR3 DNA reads TGTGCCAGCAGTCAGGCGGGGGACGAGCAGTACTTC. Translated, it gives CASSQAGDEQYF. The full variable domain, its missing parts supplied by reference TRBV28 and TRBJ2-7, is DVKVTQSSRYLVKRTGEKVFLECVQDMDHENMFWYRQDPGLGLRLIYFSYDVKMKEKGDIPEGYSVSREKKERFSLILESASTNQTSMYLCASSQAGDEQYFGPGTRLTVT.

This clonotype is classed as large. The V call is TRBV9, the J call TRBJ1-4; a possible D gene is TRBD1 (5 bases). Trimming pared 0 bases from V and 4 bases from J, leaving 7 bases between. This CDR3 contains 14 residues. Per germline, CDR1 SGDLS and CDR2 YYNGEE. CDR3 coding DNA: TGTGCCAGCAGCGTAGTGGACAATAATGAAAAACTGTTTTTT. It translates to CASSVVDNNEKLFF.

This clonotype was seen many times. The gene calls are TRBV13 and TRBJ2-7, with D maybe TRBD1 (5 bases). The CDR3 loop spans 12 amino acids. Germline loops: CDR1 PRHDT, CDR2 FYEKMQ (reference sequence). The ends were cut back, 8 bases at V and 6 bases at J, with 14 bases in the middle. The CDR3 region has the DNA TGTGCCAGCGGCCAGGGATCTCGCGAGCAGTACTTC. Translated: CASGQGSREQYF.

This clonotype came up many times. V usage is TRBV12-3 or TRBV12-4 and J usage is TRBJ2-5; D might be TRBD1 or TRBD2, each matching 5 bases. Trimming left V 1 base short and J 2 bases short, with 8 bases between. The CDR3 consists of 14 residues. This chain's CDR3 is CASSLGGVQETQYF. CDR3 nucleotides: TGTGCCAGCAGTTTAGGAGGGGTACAAGAGACCCAGTACTTC.

The chain's CDR3 is CASSFLGRMNTEAFF. CDR3 in DNA: TGTGCCAGCAGCTTCTTGGGGCGGATGAACACTGAAGCTTTCTTT. This chain uses TRBV13 with TRBJ1-1; D perhaps matches TRBD1 (5 bases). V was clipped by 3 bases and J by 0 bases, with 11 bases between them. Germline CDR1 and CDR2: PRHDT and FYEKMQ (reference sequence). This CDR3 contains 15 residues.

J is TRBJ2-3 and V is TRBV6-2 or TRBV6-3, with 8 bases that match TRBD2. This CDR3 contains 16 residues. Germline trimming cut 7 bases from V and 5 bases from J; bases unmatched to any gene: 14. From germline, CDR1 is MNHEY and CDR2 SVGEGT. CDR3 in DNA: TGTGCCAGCACCCAGGCGGGGGGATCTTCTCAAGATACGCAGTATTTT. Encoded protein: CASTQAGGSSQDTQYF.

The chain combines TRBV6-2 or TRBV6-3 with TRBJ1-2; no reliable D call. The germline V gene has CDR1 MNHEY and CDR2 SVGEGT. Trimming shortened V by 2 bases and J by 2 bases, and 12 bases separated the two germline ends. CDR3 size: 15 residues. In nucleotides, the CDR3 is TGTGCCAGCAGTTACGGCGGACGGAGCAACTATGGCTACACCTTC. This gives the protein CASSYGGRSNYGYTF.

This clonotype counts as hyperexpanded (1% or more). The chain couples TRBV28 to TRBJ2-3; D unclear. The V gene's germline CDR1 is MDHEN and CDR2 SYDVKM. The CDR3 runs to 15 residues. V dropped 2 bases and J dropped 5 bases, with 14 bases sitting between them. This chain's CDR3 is CASSLPEGLLDTQYF. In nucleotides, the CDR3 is TGTGCCAGCAGTTTACCGGAAGGCCTTTTAGATACGCAGTATTTT.

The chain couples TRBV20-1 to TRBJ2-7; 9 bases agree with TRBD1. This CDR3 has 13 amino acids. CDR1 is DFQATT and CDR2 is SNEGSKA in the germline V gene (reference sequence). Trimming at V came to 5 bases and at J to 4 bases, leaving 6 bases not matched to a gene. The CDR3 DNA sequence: TGCAGTGCTCTCCCGGGACAGGGTTACGAGCAGTACTTC. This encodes CSALPGQGYEQYF.

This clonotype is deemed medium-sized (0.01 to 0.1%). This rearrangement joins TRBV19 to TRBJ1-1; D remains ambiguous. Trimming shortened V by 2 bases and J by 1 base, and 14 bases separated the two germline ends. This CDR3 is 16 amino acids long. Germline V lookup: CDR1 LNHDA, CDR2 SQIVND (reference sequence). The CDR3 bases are TGTGCCAGTAGTATAACAGCCTTTCGAGGGAACACTGAAGCTTTCTTT. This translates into CASSITAFRGNTEAFF.

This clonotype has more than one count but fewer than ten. The CDR3 spells CASSPGLAGGVDTQYF. The DNA of the CDR3 is TGCGCCAGCAGTCCTGGACTAGCGGGAGGGGTAGATACGCAGTATTTT. J is TRBJ2-3 and V is TRBV10-2; 15 positions agree with TRBD2. J lost 5 bases, V lost 5 bases, and 5 bases had no gene match. This CDR3 contains 16 residues. Germline CDR1 WSHSY, CDR2 SAAADI.

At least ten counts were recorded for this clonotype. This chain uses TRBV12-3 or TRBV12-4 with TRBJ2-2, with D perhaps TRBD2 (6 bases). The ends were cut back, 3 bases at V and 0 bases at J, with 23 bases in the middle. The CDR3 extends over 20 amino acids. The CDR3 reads CASSLKVLLARGPNTGELFF. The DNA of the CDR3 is TGTGCCAGCAGTTTGAAGGTCCTGCTAGCGCGAGGCCCGAACACCGGGGAGCTGTTTTTT.